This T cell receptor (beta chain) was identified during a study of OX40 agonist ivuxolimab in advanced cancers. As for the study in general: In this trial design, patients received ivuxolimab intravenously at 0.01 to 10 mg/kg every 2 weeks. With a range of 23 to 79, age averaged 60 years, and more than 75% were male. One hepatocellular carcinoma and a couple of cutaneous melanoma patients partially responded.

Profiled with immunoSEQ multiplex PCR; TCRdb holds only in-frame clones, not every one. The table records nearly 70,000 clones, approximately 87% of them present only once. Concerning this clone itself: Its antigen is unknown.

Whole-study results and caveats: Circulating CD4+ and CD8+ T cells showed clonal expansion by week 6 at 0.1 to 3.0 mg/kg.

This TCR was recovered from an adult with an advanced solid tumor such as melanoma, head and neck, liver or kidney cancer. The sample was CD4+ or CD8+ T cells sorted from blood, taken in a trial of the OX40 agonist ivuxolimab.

For the CDR3, the DNA is TGTGCCAGACGAAGGAGAACTAATGAAAAACTGTTTTTT. It translates to CARRRRTNEKLFF. This chain connects TRBV11-2 to TRBJ1-4; D is ambiguous. In germline, CDR1 is SGHAT, CDR2 FQNNGV. Trimming took off 9 bases at V and 1 base at J, with 9 bases between the two ends. This CDR3 comprises 13 residues. The full variable domain, with the rest looked up from reference TRBV11-2 and TRBJ1-4, is EAGVAQSPRYKIIEKRQSVAFWCNPISGHATLYWYQQILGQGPKLLIQFQNNGVVDDSQLPKDRFSAERLKGVDSTLKIQPAKLEDSAVYLCARRRRTNEKLFFGSGTQLSVL.